One sample yielded the 27 T cell receptor beta chains listed below, sequenced in a study of blood T cell repertoires in COVID-19 (TCRdb year 2020). The library came from the immunoSEQ multiplex PCR assay. The immuneACCESS repertoire file appears here via TCRdb, limited to in-frame rearrangements. These files lack a portion of the clones; in checked studies, under half of the deficit traces to unresolved V genes, and the cause of the others is not known. The sample has around 170,000 clones on record, roughly 90% of them singletons. The biggest ten clones account for approximately 0.5% of the sample. The sequenced material came from peripheral blood. The receptors here all came from a man aged 50-59 years with acute or convalescent COVID-19.

This rearrangement joins TRBV18 to TRBJ1-4; 10 bases match TRBD1. CDR1 and CDR2 (germline): KGHSH, LQKENI. V shed 3 bases, J shed 7 bases, and the junction held 5 bases outside the gene matches. The CDR3 is 15 residues long. DNA of the CDR3: TGTGCCAGCTCACCCCCGGGACAGGGGCGTGAAAAACTGTTTTTT. The encoded protein is CASSPPGQGREKLFF.

The J gene is TRBJ2-2, the V gene TRBV2; 7 bases are shared with TRBD1. Germline CDR1 reads SNHLY; CDR2 reads FYNNEI. V shed 7 bases, J shed 5 bases, and the junction held 4 bases outside the gene matches. The CDR3 sequence is 13 residues long. The CDR3 protein is CASTGQTTGELFF. The CDR3 coding sequence is TGTGCCAGCACGGGACAGACGACCGGGGAGCTGTTTTTT.

As DNA, the CDR3 is TGTGCCAGCAGCTTGGTCCCGACTACAGATACGCAGTATTTT. Amino acids: CASSLVPTTDTQYF. This chain connects TRBV7-9 to TRBJ2-3; D unresolved. Trimming removed 3 bases at V and 3 bases at J, with 10 bases between. The germline V gene encodes CDR1 SEHNR and CDR2 FQNEAQ (reference sequence). The CDR3 runs to 14 residues.

The J gene is TRBJ2-3, the V gene TRBV3-1 (or the pseudogene TRBV3-2), with 8 bases lining up with TRBD2. The V gene's germline CDR1 is LGHDT and CDR2 YNNKEL (reference sequence). V lost 4 bases and J lost 2; bases outside the gene matches: 8. The CDR3 is made up of 16 amino acids. CDR3 region: CASSPDAGGLTDTQYF. The CDR3 region has the DNA TGTGCCAGCAGCCCAGACGCGGGGGGACTCACAGATACGCAGTATTTT.

The V and J genes are TRBV19 and TRBJ2-3; TRBD2 agrees at 11 bases. V was clipped by 8 bases and J by 6 bases; unmatched bases: 10. CDR3 size: 15 residues. CDR1 is LNHDA, CDR2 SQIVND, per germline (reference sequence). This chain's CDR3 is CASRGLAGGRDTQYF. In DNA form, the CDR3 reads TGTGCCAGTCGTGGCCTAGCGGGAGGCAGGGATACGCAGTATTTT.

The CDR3 nucleotides are TGTGCCAGCAGTGACTCGAGCGCAGGGAACTATGGCTACACCTTC. Translated: CASSDSSAGNYGYTF. The genes are TRBV6-4 and TRBJ1-2; tentative D call: TRBD1 (5 bases). The germline V and J ends were trimmed by 0 bases and 2 bases, with 10 bases remaining between them. Looked up from germline, CDR1 is MRHNA and CDR2 is SNTAGT. This CDR3 has 15 amino acids.

The gene calls are TRBV7-6 and TRBJ2-1; the match to TRBD1 covers 9 bases. The germline CDR1 and CDR2 sequences are SGHVS and FNYEAQ. V gave up 3 bases and J gave up 3 bases; unmatched junction bases: 3. This CDR3 comprises 15 residues. This CDR3 reads CASSFGTGSYNEQFF. The CDR3 DNA is TGTGCCAGCAGCTTCGGGACAGGGAGCTACAATGAGCAGTTCTTC.

The gene calls are TRBV7-9 and TRBJ1-1, with D unclear. Germline V CDR1 and CDR2: SEHNR, FQNEAQ (reference sequence). The CDR3 loop spans 13 amino acids. V shed 5 bases and J shed 0 bases, with 7 bases lying between them. CDR3 nucleotides: TGTGCCAGCAGCCCCCAATTGAACACTGAAGCTTTCTTT. Residues: CASSPQLNTEAFF.

V gene TRBV11-2 combines with J gene TRBJ2-1, with D maybe TRBD1 (5 bases). Germline V gene sequence: CDR1 SGHAT, CDR2 FQNNGV. CDR3 length equals 13 residues. Trimming removed 4 bases at V and 15 bases at J, with 19 bases between. This chain's CDR3 is CASSWGRVHSPFF. The CDR3 region has the DNA TGTGCCAGCAGCTGGGGCCGGGTACACAGTCCGTTCTTC.

The V gene is TRBV29-1, the J gene TRBJ1-1; no reliable D call. Deletions cut 7 bases from V and 4 bases from J, with 13 bases between. Germline CDR1 and CDR2: SQVTM and ANQGSEA. The CDR3 is 12 residues long. The CDR3: CSAQGGATEAFF. The CDR3 region has the DNA TGCAGCGCCCAAGGAGGAGCCACTGAAGCTTTCTTT. Filled out from reference TRBV29-1 and TRBJ1-1, the complete variable domain reads SAVISQKPSRDICQRGTSLTIQCQVDSQVTMMFWYRQQPGQSLTLIATANQGSEATYESGFVIDKFPISRPNLTFSTLTVSNMSPEDSSIYLCSAQGGATEAFFGQGTRLTVV.

This clone came up a few times. The J gene is TRBJ1-5, the V gene TRBV4-3, with 10 bases matching TRBD1. This CDR3 comprises 16 residues. V shed 0 bases, J shed 6 bases, and the junction held 5 bases outside the gene matches. Germline values: CDR1 LGHNA, CDR2 YSLEER. DNA of the CDR3: TGCGCCAGCAGCCAAGAGACAGGGGGCAAGGGTCAGCCCCAGCATTTT. It translates to CASSQETGGKGQPQHF.

The J gene is TRBJ1-5, the V gene TRBV5-1, with D perhaps matching TRBD1 (6 bases). Germline assignment: CDR1 SGHRS and CDR2 YFSETQ. The CDR3 is 15 amino acids. Trimming pared 4 bases from V and 3 bases from J, leaving 14 bases between. The CDR3 coding sequence is TGCGCCAGCAGCGCAGGGGTGGGTAACAATCAGCCCCAGCATTTT. This encodes CASSAGVGNNQPQHF.

The V call is TRBV27, the J call TRBJ2-6; TRBD2 is a possible D gene (6 bases). Germline V lookup: CDR1 MNHEY, CDR2 SMNVEV (reference sequence). Trimming stripped 4 bases from V and 9 bases from J, with 13 bases between. The CDR3 runs 14 residues. CDR3 residues: CASSSPGTDNVLTF. CDR3 bases: TGTGCCAGCAGTTCCCCCGGGACTGACAACGTCCTGACTTTC.

This chain joins TRBV7-8 and TRBJ2-7, with D unclear. V lost 1 base to trimming and J lost 1 base, with 11 bases between them. The CDR3 runs to 15 residues. Germline CDR1 and CDR2: SGHVS and FQNEAQ. CDR3 DNA sequence: TGTGCCAGCAGCTTAGGCACGGGTAGGTCCTACGAGCAGTACGTC. Residues: CASSLGTGRSYEQYV.

J is TRBJ2-5 and V is TRBV4-3; 9 bases agree with TRBD2. The CDR3 is 16 amino acids. Losses at the gene ends were 0 bases for V and 4 bases for J; bases not matched to a gene: 6. Germline V lookup: CDR1 LGHNA, CDR2 YSLEER. CDR3 amino acids: CASSQEAGGLAETQYF. In DNA form, the CDR3 reads TGCGCCAGCAGCCAAGAGGCGGGGGGGCTCGCAGAGACCCAGTACTTC.

CDR3 amino acids: CASSFPGAQETQYF. As DNA, the CDR3 is TGTGCCAGCAGTTTCCCAGGCGCTCAAGAGACCCAGTACTTC. V and J are TRBV28 and TRBJ2-5; D remains unclear. The CDR3 is made up of 14 amino acids. With 3 bases removed from V and 2 bases from J, the gap between germline ends came to 10 bases. The germline CDR1 and CDR2 sequences are MDHEN and SYDVKM.

The V call is TRBV27, the J call TRBJ2-3; 13 positions agree with TRBD2. The germline gives CDR1 MNHEY, CDR2 SMNVEV (reference sequence). The CDR3 length is 16 residues. V lost 3 bases and J lost 7; bases outside the gene matches: 7. The CDR3 loop is CASSFTRTSGRHTQYF. CDR3 DNA: TGTGCCAGCAGTTTTACCAGGACTAGCGGGAGACATACGCAGTATTTT.

The chain joins TRBV28 to TRBJ1-4; D gene uncertain. The ends were cut back, 2 bases at V and 5 bases at J, with 9 bases in the middle. Looked up from germline, CDR1 is MDHEN and CDR2 is SYDVKM. The CDR3 has 14 amino acids. CDR3 in DNA: TGTGCCAGCAGTTTAGGTGGAGCCAATGAAAAACTGTTTTTT. Its translation is CASSLGGANEKLFF.

This chain joins TRBV4-2 and TRBJ1-3; TRBD1 matches 10 bases. The CDR3 runs 16 residues. The junction had 0 bases not matched to a gene; V was cut back by 1 base and J by 0 bases. Per the germline V gene, CDR1 is LGHNA and CDR2 is YNFKEQ. The CDR3 here is CASSQGDRGSGNTIYF. CDR3 nucleotide sequence: TGTGCCAGCAGCCAAGGGGACAGGGGCTCTGGAAACACCATATATTTT.

The CDR3 region has the DNA TGTGCCATCAGGGATGGGGACAGCTTGGGGAGCTCGGATACGCAGTATTTT. Protein sequence: CAIRDGDSLGSSDTQYF. The chain recombines TRBV10-3 with TRBJ2-3; 7 bases match TRBD1. The CDR3 totals 17 residues. J lost 6 bases, V lost 6 bases, and 18 bases had no gene match. CDR1 is ENHRY and CDR2 is SYGVKD in the germline V gene.

This chain links TRBV2 with TRBJ2-3, with 12 bases aligning to TRBD2. CDR3 size: 17 residues. Trimming cost V 5 bases and J 4 bases; bases outside gene matches: 10. The germline gives CDR1 SNHLY, CDR2 FYNNEI. The CDR3 is CASSPRLTSGSPDTQYF. CDR3 coding DNA: TGTGCCAGCAGTCCAAGACTGACTAGCGGGAGCCCAGATACGCAGTATTTT.

CDR3 sequence (DNA): TGTGCCAGCAGTCTTGCCGGGAGAGAAAAACTGTTTTTT. Its protein product is CASSLAGREKLFF. The chain couples TRBV12-3 or TRBV12-4 to TRBJ1-4; D is ambiguous. Deletions cut 5 bases from V and 8 bases from J, with 12 bases between. The CDR3 spans 13 residues.

J is TRBJ2-3 and V is TRBV29-1; 8 nucleotides match TRBD1. CDR1 and CDR2 from the germline V gene are SQVTM and ANQGSEA. With 6 bases clipped from V and 4 bases from J, the junction kept 9 bases outside the gene matches. The CDR3 consists of 14 residues. The CDR3 sequence: CSVQGQVVSDTQYF. In nucleotides, the CDR3 is TGCAGCGTCCAGGGACAGGTCGTGTCAGATACGCAGTATTTT.

The sample holds one count of this clone. The V and J genes are TRBV12-3 or TRBV12-4 and TRBJ2-5; weak D call: TRBD2 (5 bases). CDR3 length: 13 residues. Trimming cost V 6 bases and J 9 bases, with 17 bases left between them. CDR3 sequence: CASSQDQRRAQYF. In DNA form, the CDR3 reads TGTGCCAGCAGCCAAGACCAACGGCGGGCCCAGTACTTC.

This sequence joins TRBV6-5 and TRBJ1-1; tentatively, D is TRBD1 (5 bases). The CDR3 runs to 16 residues. The ends were cut back, 3 bases at V and 1 base at J, with 15 bases in the middle. The germline CDR1 and CDR2 sequences are MNHEY and SVGAGI. The DNA for the CDR3 is TGTGCCAGCAGTTATCTAGGGGAATTCTCGAACACTGAAGCTTTCTTT. It yields the protein CASSYLGEFSNTEAFF.

To note about this clone: This sample also contains other DNA sequences that code for the same CDR3. The chain recombines TRBV5-1 with TRBJ1-6; 7 bases fit TRBD1. V lost 0 bases and J lost 9; bases outside the gene matches: 3. The germline gives CDR1 SGHRS, CDR2 YFSETQ. The CDR3 has 14 residues. The CDR3 region has the DNA TGCGCCAGCAGCTTGGGACAGGGTTTTTCACCCCTCCACTTT. Translated: CASSLGQGFSPLHF.

J is TRBJ1-3 and V is TRBV16, with 8 bases lining up with TRBD1. V shed 0 bases, J shed 2 bases, and the junction held 3 bases outside the gene matches. CDR1 is KGHSY, CDR2 FQNENV, per germline. This CDR3 has 16 amino acids. The CDR3, as DNA: TGTGCCAGCAGCCAATCGACAGGGGTAGCTGGAAACACCATATATTTT. Translation gives CASSQSTGVAGNTIYF.